This T cell receptor beta chain was profiled in a study of blood T cell repertoires in COVID-19. Study as a whole: In each case, the material was cDNA or gDNA derived from T cells, B-cell-depleted T cells, or PBMCs.

Trimming cost V 5 bases and J 1 base, with 14 bases left between them. CDR3 length: 15 residues. Germline CDR1 SGHTA, CDR2 FQGNSA. In the original processing: By means of reference gene primer amplification, nucleated cell counts were estimated. Clones were sequenced by immunoSEQ multiplex PCR, and TCRdb holds only the in-frame ones, with some missing. That table furnishes V, J and clone size, whereas the DNA furnished D and trimming. The data contain hundreds of thousands of clones, 82% of them singletons. This TCR was sampled from a woman aged 55-75 years with active or convalescent COVID-19. The sample consisted of peripheral blood. This rearrangement joins TRBV7-2 to TRBJ1-2; D perhaps matches TRBD1 (6 bases). As DNA, the CDR3 is TGTGCCAGCAGCCCGAGGACAGTACTTAACTATGGCTACACCTTC. It encodes CASSPRTVLNYGYTF.